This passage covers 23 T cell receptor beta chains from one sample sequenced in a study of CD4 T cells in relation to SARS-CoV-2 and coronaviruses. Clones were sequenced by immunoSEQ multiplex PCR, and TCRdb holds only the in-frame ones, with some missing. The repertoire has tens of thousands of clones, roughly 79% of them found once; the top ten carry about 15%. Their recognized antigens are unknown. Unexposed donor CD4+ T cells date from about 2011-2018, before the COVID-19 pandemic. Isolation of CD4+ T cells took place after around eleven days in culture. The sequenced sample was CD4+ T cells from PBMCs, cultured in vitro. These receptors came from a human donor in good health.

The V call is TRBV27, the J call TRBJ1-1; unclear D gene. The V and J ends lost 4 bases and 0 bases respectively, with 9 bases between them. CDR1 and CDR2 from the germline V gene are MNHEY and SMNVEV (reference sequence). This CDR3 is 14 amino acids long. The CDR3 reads CASSSYLMNTEAFF. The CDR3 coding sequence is TGTGCCAGCAGTTCCTACTTAATGAACACTGAAGCTTTCTTT.

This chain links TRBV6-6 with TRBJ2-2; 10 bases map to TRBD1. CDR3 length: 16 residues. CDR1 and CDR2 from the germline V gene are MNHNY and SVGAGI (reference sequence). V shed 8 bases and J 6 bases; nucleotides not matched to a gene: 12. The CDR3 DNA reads TGTGCCAGCCGTAAACGACGGGACAGGGGCGCCGGGGAGCTGTTTTTT. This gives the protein CASRKRRDRGAGELFF.

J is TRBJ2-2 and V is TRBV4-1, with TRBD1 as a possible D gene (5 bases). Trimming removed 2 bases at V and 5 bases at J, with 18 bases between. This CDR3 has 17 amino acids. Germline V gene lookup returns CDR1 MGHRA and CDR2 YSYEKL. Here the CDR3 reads CASSQLGELRGTGELFF. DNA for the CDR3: TGCGCCAGCAGCCAATTAGGGGAACTACGAGGAACCGGGGAGCTGTTTTTT.

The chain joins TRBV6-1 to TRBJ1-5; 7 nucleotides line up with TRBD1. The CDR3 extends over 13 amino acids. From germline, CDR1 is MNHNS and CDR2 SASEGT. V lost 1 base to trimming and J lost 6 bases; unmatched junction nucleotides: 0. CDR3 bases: TGTGCCAGCAGTGAAGACAGGGGTCAGCCCCAGCATTTT. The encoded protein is CASSEDRGQPQHF.

CDR3 sequence reads: CASSPGDGGRSPLHF. CDR3 nucleotides: TGTGCCAGCAGCCCGGGTGATGGGGGACGATCACCCCTCCACTTT. The J gene is TRBJ1-6, the V gene TRBV7-9; TRBD1 might be the D (5 bases). Germline CDR1 SEHNR, CDR2 FQNEAQ (reference sequence). CDR3 length: 15 amino acids. V was clipped by 5 bases and J by 10 bases, with 18 bases between them.

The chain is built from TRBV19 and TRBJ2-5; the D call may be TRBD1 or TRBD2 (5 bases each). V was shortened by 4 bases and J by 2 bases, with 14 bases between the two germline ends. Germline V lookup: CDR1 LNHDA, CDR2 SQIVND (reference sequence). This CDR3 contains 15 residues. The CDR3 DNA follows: TGTGCCAGTAGTAGCTCAGGGACCATGCAAGAGACCCAGTACTTC. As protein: CASSSSGTMQETQYF.

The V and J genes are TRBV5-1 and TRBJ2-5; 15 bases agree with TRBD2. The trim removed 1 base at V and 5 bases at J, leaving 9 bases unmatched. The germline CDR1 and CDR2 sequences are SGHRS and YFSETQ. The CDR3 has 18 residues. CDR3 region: CASSLTGGLAGGFETQYF. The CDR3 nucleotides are TGCGCCAGCAGCTTGACCGGAGGACTAGCGGGAGGGTTTGAGACCCAGTACTTC. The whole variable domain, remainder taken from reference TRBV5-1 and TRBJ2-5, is KAGVTQTPRYLIKTRGQQVTLSCSPISGHRSVSWYQQTPGQGLQFLFEYFSETQRNKGNFPGRFSGRQFSNSRSEMNVSTLELGDSALYLCASSLTGGLAGGFETQYFGPGTRLLVL.

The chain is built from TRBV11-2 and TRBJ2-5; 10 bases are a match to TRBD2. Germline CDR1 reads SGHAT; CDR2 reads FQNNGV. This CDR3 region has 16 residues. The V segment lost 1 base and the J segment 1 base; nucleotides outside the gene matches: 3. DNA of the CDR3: TGTGCCAGCAGCTTAGGGGCTAGCGGGAGCCAAGAGACCCAGTACTTC. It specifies CASSLGASGSQETQYF.

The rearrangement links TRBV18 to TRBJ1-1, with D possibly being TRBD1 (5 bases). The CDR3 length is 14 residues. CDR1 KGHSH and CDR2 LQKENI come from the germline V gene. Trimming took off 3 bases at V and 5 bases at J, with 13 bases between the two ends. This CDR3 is CASSPPGGWTEAFF. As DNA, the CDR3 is TGTGCCAGCTCACCCCCTGGGGGATGGACTGAAGCTTTCTTT.

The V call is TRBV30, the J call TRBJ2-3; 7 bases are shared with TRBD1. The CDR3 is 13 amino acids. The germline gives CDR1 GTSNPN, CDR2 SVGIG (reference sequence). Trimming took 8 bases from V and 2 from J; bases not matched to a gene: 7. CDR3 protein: CAHGDSYTDTQYF. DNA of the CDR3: TGTGCCCACGGGGACAGTTACACAGATACGCAGTATTTT.

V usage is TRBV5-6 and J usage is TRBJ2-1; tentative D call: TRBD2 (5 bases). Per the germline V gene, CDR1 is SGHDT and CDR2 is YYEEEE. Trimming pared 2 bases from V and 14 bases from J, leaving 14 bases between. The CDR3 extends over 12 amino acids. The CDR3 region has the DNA TGTGCCAGCAGCTTTCGGCGCTCGCGGGAGTTCTTC. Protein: CASSFRRSREFF. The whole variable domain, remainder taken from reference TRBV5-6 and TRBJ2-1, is DAGVTQSPTHLIKTRGQQVTLRCSPKSGHDTVSWYQQALGQGPQFIFQYYEEEERQRGNFPDRFSGHQFPNYSSELNVNALLLGDSALYLCASSFRRSREFFGPGTRLTVL.

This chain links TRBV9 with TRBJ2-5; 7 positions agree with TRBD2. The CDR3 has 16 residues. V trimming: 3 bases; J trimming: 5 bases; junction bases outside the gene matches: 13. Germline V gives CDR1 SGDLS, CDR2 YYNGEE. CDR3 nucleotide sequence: TGTGCCAGCAGCGCAGGACTAGAGTATATAGGGGAGACCCAGTACTTC. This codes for CASSAGLEYIGETQYF.

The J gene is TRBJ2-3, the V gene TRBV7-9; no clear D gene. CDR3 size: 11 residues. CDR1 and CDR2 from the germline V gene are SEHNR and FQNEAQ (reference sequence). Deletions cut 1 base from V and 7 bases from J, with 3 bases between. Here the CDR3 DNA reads TGTGCCAGCAGCTTAGTAAATACGCAGTATTTT. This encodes CASSLVNTQYF. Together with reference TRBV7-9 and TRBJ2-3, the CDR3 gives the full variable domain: DTGVSQNPRHKITKRGQNVTFRCDPISEHNRLYWYRQTLGQGPEFLTYFQNEAQLEKSRLLSDRFSAERPKGSFSTLEIQRTEQGDSAMYLCASSLVNTQYFGPGTRLTVL.

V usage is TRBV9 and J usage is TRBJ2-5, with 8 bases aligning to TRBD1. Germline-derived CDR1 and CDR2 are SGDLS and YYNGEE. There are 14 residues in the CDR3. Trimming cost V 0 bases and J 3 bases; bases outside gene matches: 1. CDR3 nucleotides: TGTGCCAGCAGCGTAGGACAGGGGAAAGAGACCCAGTACTTC. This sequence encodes CASSVGQGKETQYF.

CDR3 loop: CASSLLPNEKLFF. CDR3 in DNA: TGTGCCAGCAGCTTGCTTCCAAATGAAAAACTGTTTTTT. J is TRBJ1-4 and V is TRBV5-4; D is unclear. This CDR3 is 13 amino acids long. From germline, CDR1 is SGHNT and CDR2 YYREEE (reference sequence). V shed 1 base and J shed 5 bases, with 6 bases lying between them.

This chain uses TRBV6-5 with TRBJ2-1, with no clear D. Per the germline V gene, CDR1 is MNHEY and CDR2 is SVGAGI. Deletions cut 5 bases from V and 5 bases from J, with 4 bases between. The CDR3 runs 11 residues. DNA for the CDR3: TGTGCCAGCAGTCAAAACAATGAGCAGTTCTTC. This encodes CASSQNNEQFF.

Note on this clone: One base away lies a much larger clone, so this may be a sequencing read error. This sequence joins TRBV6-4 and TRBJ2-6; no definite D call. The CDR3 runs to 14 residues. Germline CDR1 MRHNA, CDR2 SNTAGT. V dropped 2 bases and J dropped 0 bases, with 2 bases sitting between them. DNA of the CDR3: TGTGCCAGCAGTGACATCTCTGGGGCCAACGTCCTGACTTTC. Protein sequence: CASSDISGANVLTF.

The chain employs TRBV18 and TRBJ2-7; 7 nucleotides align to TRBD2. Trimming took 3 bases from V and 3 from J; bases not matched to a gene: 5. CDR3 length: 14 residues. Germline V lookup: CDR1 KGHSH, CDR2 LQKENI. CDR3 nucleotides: TGTGCCAGCTCACCGGGAACGGGGGGCTACGAGCAGTACTTC. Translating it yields CASSPGTGGYEQYF.

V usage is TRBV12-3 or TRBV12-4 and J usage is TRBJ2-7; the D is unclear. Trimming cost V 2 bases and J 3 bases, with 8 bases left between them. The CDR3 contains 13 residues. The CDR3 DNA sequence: TGTGCCAGCAGTTTACAGTGGGACTACGAGCAGTACTTC. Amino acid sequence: CASSLQWDYEQYF.

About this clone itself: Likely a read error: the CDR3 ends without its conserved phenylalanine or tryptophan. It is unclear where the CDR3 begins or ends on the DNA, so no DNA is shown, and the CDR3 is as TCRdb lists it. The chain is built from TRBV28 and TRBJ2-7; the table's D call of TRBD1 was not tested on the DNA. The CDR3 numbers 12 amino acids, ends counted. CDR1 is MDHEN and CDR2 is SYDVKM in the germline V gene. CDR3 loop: CASSTPAGQGTY.

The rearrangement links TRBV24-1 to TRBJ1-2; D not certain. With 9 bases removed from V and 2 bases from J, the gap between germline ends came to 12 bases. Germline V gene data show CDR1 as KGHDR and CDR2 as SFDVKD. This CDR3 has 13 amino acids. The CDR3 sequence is CATQSWENYGYTF. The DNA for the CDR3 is TGTGCCACCCAAAGCTGGGAAAACTATGGCTACACCTTC.

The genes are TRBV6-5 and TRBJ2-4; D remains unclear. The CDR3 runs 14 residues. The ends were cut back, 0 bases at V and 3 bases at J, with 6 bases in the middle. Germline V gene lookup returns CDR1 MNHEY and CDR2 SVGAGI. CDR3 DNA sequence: TGTGCCAGCAGTTACTCCTACAGCAAAAACATTCAGTACTTC. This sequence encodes CASSYSYSKNIQYF.

DNA of the CDR3: TGTGCCAGCAGCGGGGCGGCTAAGGCTAGCGGAAGCACAGATACGCAGTATTTT. It translates to CASSGAAKASGSTDTQYF. The V gene is TRBV11-3, the J gene TRBJ2-3; the match to TRBD2 covers 7 bases. Trimming took 5 bases from V and 0 from J; bases not matched to a gene: 14. Germline CDR1 is SGHNT and CDR2 is YENEEA. The CDR3 has 18 residues.